A single sample is the source of the 26 T cell receptor beta chains below, sequenced in a study of shared clonotypes between healthy human individuals. The protocol was immunoSEQ multiplex PCR, while the TCRdb copy is restricted to in-frame clones and leaves out a portion. The repertoire holds under 2.5 million clones, with 85% to 95% as singletons. The sample consisted of naive CD4+ T cells from PBMCs. Indicated subset: CD45RA+ positively selected. The source of these receptors is a man aged 18-30 years in good health. Some clones in this sample may be carry-over from other donors' samples.

This clone is a singleton in its sample. This sequence joins TRBV6-4 and TRBJ2-1; 11 positions match TRBD2. Germline trimming cut 6 bases from V and 1 base from J; bases unmatched to any gene: 8. The CDR3 length is 17 residues. Germline V gene lookup returns CDR1 MRHNA and CDR2 SNTAGT. CDR3 region: CASSLTLAGGSYNEQFF. The CDR3 bases are TGTGCCAGCAGCCTCACCTTAGCGGGAGGGTCCTACAATGAGCAGTTCTTC.

This clone was seen only once. This chain connects TRBV27 to TRBJ2-2, with 8 bases aligning to TRBD2. Germline CDR1 and CDR2: MNHEY and SMNVEV (reference sequence). This CDR3 has 15 residues. The V segment lost 3 bases and the J segment 4 bases; nucleotides outside the gene matches: 4. The CDR3 loop reads CASSFGSGITGELFF. The CDR3 region has the DNA TGTGCCAGCAGTTTTGGTAGCGGGATCACCGGGGAGCTGTTTTTT.

This sequence joins TRBV19 and TRBJ2-3; TRBD2 aligns across 9 bases. Germline V gives CDR1 LNHDA, CDR2 SQIVND (reference sequence). J gave up 13 bases and V 4 bases, and 12 bases lay outside the gene matches. The CDR3 is 14 residues long. The chain's CDR3 is CASSKEVLAGVKYF. Written as DNA, the CDR3 is TGTGCCAGTAGTAAAGAAGTTTTAGCGGGAGTAAAGTATTTT.

The chain links TRBV5-1 to TRBJ2-5; 9 positions match TRBD1. Germline CDR1 and CDR2: SGHRS and YFSETQ. V shed 4 bases and J 2 bases; nucleotides not matched to a gene: 12. The length of the CDR3 is 17 residues. Here the CDR3 reads CASSHRGTGWRQETQYF. In nucleotides, the CDR3 is TGCGCCAGCAGCCACAGGGGGACAGGGTGGCGACAAGAGACCCAGTACTTC.

The rearrangement joins TRBV7-2 to TRBJ1-2, with 7 bases that match TRBD1. This CDR3 has 14 amino acids. The germline gives CDR1 SGHTA, CDR2 FQGNSA. The V gene end was trimmed by 3 bases and the J gene end by 8 bases; junction bases not matched to a gene: 9. For the CDR3, the DNA is TGTGCCAGCAGCTTGACTACAGGGGCGGGAGGCTACACCTTC. It specifies CASSLTTGAGGYTF.

V gene TRBV9 combines with J gene TRBJ1-4; D is unresolved. Per germline, CDR1 SGDLS and CDR2 YYNGEE. The ends were cut back, 0 bases at V and 8 bases at J, with 8 bases in the middle. The CDR3 has 13 residues. In DNA form, the CDR3 reads TGTGCCAGCAGCGTAGATGGCAGGGAAAAACTGTTTTTT. Translation gives CASSVDGREKLFF.

The chain employs TRBV29-1 and TRBJ1-4; a possible D gene is TRBD1 (5 bases). The CDR3 runs 14 residues. CDR1 is SQVTM and CDR2 is ANQGSEA in the germline V gene. V was trimmed by 4 bases and J by 8 bases, leaving 17 bases between them. CDR3 protein: CSVVDGAKGEKLFF. The CDR3 DNA is TGCAGCGTTGTAGACGGGGCTAAGGGGGAAAAACTGTTTTTT.

The chain has TRBV27 and TRBJ2-7; 7 bases match TRBD1. Looked up from germline, CDR1 is MNHEY and CDR2 is SMNVEV (reference sequence). The CDR3 covers 14 residues. V shed 2 bases, J shed 3 bases, and the junction held 4 bases outside the gene matches. The CDR3 region is CASSLTGVDYEQYF. CDR3 DNA: TGTGCCAGCAGTTTAACAGGGGTAGACTACGAGCAGTACTTC.

J is TRBJ1-1 and V is TRBV7-8; 7 bases align to TRBD1. Germline CDR1 SGHVS, CDR2 FQNEAQ. Trimming took 5 bases from V and 1 from J; bases not matched to a gene: 7. The CDR3 covers 15 residues. The CDR3 DNA is TGTGCCAGCAGCCAACAGGGGCCCAAGAACACTGAAGCTTTCTTT. This codes for CASSQQGPKNTEAFF.

This clone was seen once. V is TRBV7-2 and J is TRBJ1-5; no clear D gene. The germline V gene has CDR1 SGHTA and CDR2 FQGNSA. The CDR3 loop spans 13 amino acids. Trimming pared 5 bases from V and 2 bases from J, leaving 7 bases between. This CDR3 is CASSPLGNQPQHF. Here the CDR3 DNA reads TGTGCCAGCAGCCCTCTGGGCAATCAGCCCCAGCATTTT.

The V and J genes are TRBV5-1 and TRBJ2-5; 11 bases are a match to TRBD1. V lost 4 bases, J lost 3 bases, and 8 bases stayed unmatched. CDR1 is SGHRS and CDR2 is YFSETQ in the germline V gene. This CDR3 has 16 amino acids. CDR3 amino acids: CASSPGTGGSEETQYF. The CDR3 DNA follows: TGCGCCAGCAGCCCCGGGACAGGGGGTTCCGAAGAGACCCAGTACTTC.

The J gene is TRBJ1-5, the V gene TRBV6-5; D is ambiguous. Trimming pared 5 bases from V and 3 bases from J, leaving 11 bases between. The CDR3 spans 14 residues. The germline gives CDR1 MNHEY, CDR2 SVGAGI. The CDR3 coding sequence is TGTGCCAGCAGTAGGGCCAGTCCCAATCAGCCCCAGCATTTT. It encodes CASSRASPNQPQHF.

The J gene is TRBJ2-1, the V gene TRBV18; TRBD1 is a possible D gene (9 bases). The CDR3 is 16 amino acids. The germline V gene encodes CDR1 KGHSH and CDR2 LQKENI. Trimming left V 5 bases short and J 6 bases short, with 20 bases between. CDR3 nucleotides: TGTGCCAGCTCATCGGGGGGGACAGGGCACCTCAATGAGCAGTTCTTC. This gives the protein CASSSGGTGHLNEQFF.

V usage is TRBV19 and J usage is TRBJ2-7, with 13 nucleotides matching TRBD2. This CDR3 is 16 amino acids long. V trimming: 6 bases; J trimming: 3 bases; junction bases outside the gene matches: 8. Germline V gives CDR1 LNHDA, CDR2 SQIVND (reference sequence). The DNA of the CDR3 is TGTGCCAGTAGCGGACAGGGGACTAGCGGGGTCTACGAGCAGTACTTC. Translation gives CASSGQGTSGVYEQYF.

V and J are TRBV29-1 and TRBJ1-1, with 7 bases fitting TRBD1. The ends lost 1 base at V and 1 base at J; junction bases unmatched: 3. The CDR3 totals 14 residues. Germline CDR1 and CDR2: SQVTM and ANQGSEA. CDR3 DNA sequence: TGCAGCGTTGAAGTCAGACAGGGGAACACTGAAGCTTTCTTT. Translated, it gives CSVEVRQGNTEAFF.

This chain's CDR3 is CASSSRAGVYEQYF. The CDR3, as DNA: TGCGCCAGCAGTTCCAGAGCGGGAGTTTACGAGCAGTACTTC. This rearrangement joins TRBV10-1 to TRBJ2-7, with 8 bases lining up with TRBD2. With V trimmed by 5 bases and J by 4 bases, 7 bases remained unmatched. The CDR3 has 14 residues. CDR1 is WNHNN, CDR2 SYGVQD, per germline (reference sequence).

The chain combines TRBV18 with TRBJ1-3; D unclear. The V gene lost 2 bases and the J gene lost 4 bases, with 12 bases spanning the gap. Germline V lookup: CDR1 KGHSH, CDR2 LQKENI. The CDR3 is made up of 15 amino acids. This CDR3 is CASSPSPGEGNTIYF. The CDR3 region has the DNA TGTGCCAGCTCACCATCGCCAGGCGAAGGAAACACCATATATTTT.

The chain joins TRBV7-8 to TRBJ2-1; 8 bases agree with TRBD2. CDR3 size: 15 residues. Germline assignment: CDR1 SGHVS and CDR2 FQNEAQ. The trim removed 2 bases at V and 2 bases at J, leaving 2 bases unmatched. CDR3 region: CASSLIAGPYNEQFF. As DNA, the CDR3 is TGTGCCAGCAGCTTAATAGCGGGACCCTACAATGAGCAGTTCTTC.

The gene calls are TRBV4-1 and TRBJ2-1, with D possibly matching TRBD1 (6 bases). The germline CDR1 and CDR2 sequences are MGHRA and YSYEKL. The germline V and J ends were trimmed by 4 bases and 10 bases, with 23 bases remaining between them. This CDR3 is 16 amino acids long. Here the CDR3 DNA reads TGCGCCAGCAGCCCCCAGGGGCCTACCCTCTCGGGGGAGCAGTTCTTC. Translation gives CASSPQGPTLSGEQFF.

The table lists this clone with a few counts. The J gene is TRBJ1-5, the V gene TRBV5-8, with TRBD1 matching over 7 bases. Germline CDR1 SGHTS, CDR2 YDEGEE. CDR3 size: 14 residues. The V gene end was trimmed by 2 bases and the J gene end by 3 bases; junction bases not matched to a gene: 2. CDR3 region: CASSFGQVNQPQHF. As DNA, the CDR3 is TGTGCCAGCAGCTTCGGACAGGTCAATCAGCCCCAGCATTTT.

The chain couples TRBV7-2 to TRBJ2-7, with TRBD1 matching 9 bases. V lost 6 bases to trimming and J lost 4 bases; unmatched junction nucleotides: 10. The CDR3 sequence is 15 residues long. Germline V gives CDR1 SGHTA, CDR2 FQGNSA. CDR3 coding DNA: TGTGCCAGCAGACCCGTTGGACAGGGGTGGTACGAGCAGTACTTC. It encodes CASRPVGQGWYEQYF.

This clone was counted once. CDR3 DNA sequence: TGTGCCAGCAGCCCCCTGGGAGCGGGTTACAATGAGCAGTTCTTC. Its protein is CASSPLGAGYNEQFF. This chain links TRBV4-2 with TRBJ2-1; possible D gene TRBD2, 6 bases. V lost 4 bases, J lost 4 bases, and 14 bases lay in between. The CDR3 loop spans 15 amino acids. CDR1 and CDR2 (germline): LGHNA, YNFKEQ.

This rearrangement joins TRBV9 to TRBJ2-1; 7 bases line up with TRBD2. Germline CDR1 reads SGDLS; CDR2 reads YYNGEE. This CDR3 comprises 16 residues. The ends lost 5 bases at V and 4 bases at J; junction bases unmatched: 12. CDR3 sequence reads: CASSPSPLAQYNEQFF. The CDR3 DNA sequence: TGTGCCAGCAGTCCCTCTCCACTAGCGCAATACAATGAGCAGTTCTTC.

The chain combines TRBV6-1 with TRBJ1-5, with D hard to call. In germline, CDR1 is MNHNS, CDR2 SASEGT. Trimming shortened V by 0 bases and J by 0 bases, and 9 bases separated the two germline ends. This CDR3 has 16 amino acids. The CDR3 reads CASSEAPPVSNQPQHF. In nucleotides, the CDR3 is TGTGCCAGCAGTGAAGCGCCCCCAGTTAGCAATCAGCCCCAGCATTTT.

The CDR3 bases are TGCGCCAGCAGCTTGACTAGCCGGGAAGCAGATACGCAGTATTTT. Residues: CASSLTSREADTQYF. The rearrangement joins TRBV5-1 to TRBJ2-3, with D maybe TRBD2 (6 bases). Trimming left V 1 base short and J 4 bases short, with 13 bases between. Germline CDR1 SGHRS, CDR2 YFSETQ. The CDR3 has 15 residues.

For this clone: Other DNA sequences from this sample encode an identical CDR3 as well. V usage is TRBV7-2 and J usage is TRBJ2-1; unclear D gene. The CDR3 runs 15 residues. Germline V gene sequence: CDR1 SGHTA, CDR2 FQGNSA. Trimming pared 1 base from V and 0 bases from J, leaving 7 bases between. The CDR3: CASSLVGDSYNEQFF. The CDR3 DNA is TGTGCCAGCAGCTTAGTCGGAGACTCCTACAATGAGCAGTTCTTC. The full variable domain, rest sourced from reference TRBV7-2 and TRBJ2-1, is GAGVSQSPSNKVTEKGKDVELRCDPISGHTALYWYRQSLGQGLEFLIYFQGNSAPDKSGLPSDRFSAERTGGSVSTLTIQRTQQEDSAVYLCASSLVGDSYNEQFFGPGTRLTVL.